In its sample, the clone carrying this T cell receptor (beta chain) was seen a few times. No antigen is known for it. CD25-based Treg depletion was applied to purified naive CD4+ T cells. Study-level results: Tumor Tregs overlapped most with tumor, then blood, naive CD4+ cells. In terms of TCR gene usage, tumor memory CD4+ T cells clustered together with blood and lymph node memory CD4+ cells, as well as with lymph node naive CD4+ cells.

Full-length variable regions came from constant-region reverse primers plus semi-nested Nested Universal Primer A PCR. TCRdb reprocessed the 5' RACE reads via MiXCR and lists one record per CDR3 protein. This sample has some 45,000 distinct CDR3 sequences, with more than 25% found just once. Germline V gene data show CDR1 as MGHRA and CDR2 as YSYEKL. This CDR3 has 15 amino acids. Trimming at V came to 1 base and at J to 7 bases, leaving 6 bases not matched to a gene. This sequence originates from a female donor with breast cancer. The V and J genes are TRBV4-1 and TRBJ2-4; TRBD1 aligns across 8 bases. What was sequenced was naive CD4+ T cells sorted from blood. The subset is: naive CD4+ T cells, CD4+CD45RA+CD25-. CDR3 coding DNA: TGCGCCAGCAGCCAAGGGACAGGGATCTTGAACATTCAGTACTTC. Translation: CASSQGTGILNIQYF.